This is a list of T cell receptor beta chains from one sample in a study of technical replicates of blood from several donors. The table came from immunoSEQ multiplex PCR; TCRdb's copy has only in-frame clones and leaves some out. The sample yields roughly 87,000 clones, 75% to 95% seen once. Sample: T cells isolated from PBMCs. The receptors derive from a human donor in good health. Both conserved end residues are part of each CDR3. A D gene is named only where the DNA matches it firmly.

TRBJ1-4,.,TRBV5-6,CASSSALGRLNEKLFF
TRBJ2-2,.,TRBV4-1,CASSEKSANTGELFF
TRBJ1-1,.,TRBV20-1,CSARSQTEAFF
TRBJ2-2,.,TRBV19,CASNDGIRVYAGELFF
TRBJ2-7,.,TRBV7-2,CASSSTTGSREQYF
TRBJ2-1,.,TRBV29-1,CSVLGVGYNEQFF
TRBJ1-1,.,TRBV30,CAGKQGGPEAFF
TRBJ2-7,.,TRBV6-1,CASSLPGEQYF
TRBJ2-3,.,TRBV7-2,CASSLEWRTTQYF
TRBJ2-1,TRBD2,TRBV5-1,CASSFRGVGGSLYNEQFF
TRBJ2-1,.,TRBV7-3,CASSRTGRDEQFF
TRBJ2-7,TRBD2,TRBV7-7,CASSPLAGAYEQYF
TRBJ2-5,.,TRBV7-7,CASSLGGHLEETQYF
TRBJ2-7,TRBD2,TRBV27,CASSLFSGNEQYF
TRBJ2-3,.,TRBV5-1,CASSGGLSQATDTQYF
TRBJ1-2,.,TRBV6-6,CASSRTSGYGYTF
TRBJ1-1,.,TRBV28,CASSGQRVTEAFF
TRBJ2-7,.,TRBV11-2,CASSYTYEQYF
TRBJ2-2,TRBD2,TRBV6-6,CASSYSLAGDTGELFF
TRBJ1-3,.,TRBV19,CASRRTFLSGNTIYF
TRBJ1-2,.,TRBV28,CASSISGGPHGYGYTF
TRBJ2-3,.,TRBV4-2,CASSQEGADTQYF